This entry lists 18 T cell receptor beta chains sequenced from one sample in a study of cytomegalovirus exposure and HLA in healthy donors. The PCR ran on 60 Vbeta and 13 Jbeta primers. The method was immunoSEQ multiplex PCR; TCRdb's version includes in-frame clones alone and lacks a portion of them. Its listing shows roughly 84,000 clones. The specimen was PBMCs. The origin of the receptors is a man aged 45-60 years in good health and CMV-seronegative.

Regarding this clone: The CDR3 does not end in the conserved phenylalanine or tryptophan, so this is likely a read error. The CDR3 is CASSLERVGSYGYTL. CDR3 nucleotide sequence: TGCGCCAGCAGCTTGGAGAGGGTGGGGAGCTATGGCTACACCCTC. This chain links TRBV5-1 with TRBJ1-2; D is unresolved. This CDR3 comprises 15 residues. V lost 0 bases to trimming and J lost 4 bases, with 13 bases between them. The germline V gene has CDR1 SGHRS and CDR2 YFSETQ.

The chain joins TRBV4-3 to TRBJ1-5; possibly TRBD1 for D (5 bases). The germline CDR1 and CDR2 sequences are LGHNA and YSLEER. V was clipped by 2 bases and J by 5 bases, with 13 bases between them. CDR3 length: 15 amino acids. The CDR3 here is CASSQTRGFDQPQHF. The DNA for the CDR3 is TGCGCCAGCAGCCAAACGCGGGGGTTTGATCAGCCCCAGCATTTT.

Written as DNA, the CDR3 is TGTGCCCGTGGAGTGGCAGGGGAAAAGTATGGCTACACCTTC. Translating it yields CARGVAGEKYGYTF. The chain recombines TRBV30 with TRBJ1-2, with D perhaps matching TRBD1 (6 bases). This CDR3 is 14 amino acids long. The V end was cut by 8 bases, the J end by 5 bases, with 21 bases between. Germline assignment: CDR1 GTSNPN and CDR2 SVGIG (reference sequence).

The chain combines TRBV9 with TRBJ2-7; 8 nucleotides line up with TRBD1. From germline, CDR1 is SGDLS and CDR2 YYNGEE. The CDR3 spans 13 residues. The ends lost 3 bases at V and 6 bases at J; junction bases unmatched: 5. The DNA of the CDR3 is TGTGCCAGCAGCGAGACAGGGGTTGGCGAGCAGTACTTC. The encoded protein is CASSETGVGEQYF. The variable domain in full, with the rest retrieved from reference TRBV9 and TRBJ2-7, is DSGVTQTPKHLITATGQRVTLRCSPRSGDLSVYWYQQSLDQGLQFLIQYYNGEERAKGNILERFSAQQFPDLHSELNLSSLELGDSALYFCASSETGVGEQYFGPGTRLTVT.

The chain uses TRBV9 and TRBJ1-1; D is unclear. The V end lost 4 bases, the J end lost 3 bases, and 16 bases lay between the germline ends. This CDR3 has 15 residues. Per the germline V gene, CDR1 is SGDLS and CDR2 is YYNGEE. The CDR3 loop reads CASSPRLGVDTEAFF. CDR3 sequence (DNA): TGTGCCAGCAGCCCGCGCCTGGGCGTGGACACTGAAGCTTTCTTT.

The chain uses TRBV28 and TRBJ2-7; TRBD1 aligns across 9 bases. This CDR3 is built from 14 residues. The trim removed 6 bases at V and 1 base at J, leaving 4 bases unmatched. Germline CDR1 reads MDHEN; CDR2 reads SYDVKM. The CDR3 DNA reads TGTGCCAGCAGCGGACAGGGGTTTTCCTACGAGCAGTACTTC. Amino acid sequence: CASSGQGFSYEQYF.

The chain links TRBV7-9 to TRBJ1-1, with D possibly matching TRBD1 (5 bases). Germline CDR1 and CDR2: SEHNR and FQNEAQ (reference sequence). The CDR3 extends over 13 amino acids. Trimming stripped 6 bases from V and 5 bases from J, with 13 bases between. The CDR3 DNA follows: TGTGCCAGCAGTACTGGAGGGGCTACTGAAGCTTTCTTT. Translated: CASSTGGATEAFF.

This rearrangement joins TRBV10-3 to TRBJ1-2; D unresolved. Germline-derived CDR1 and CDR2 are ENHRY and SYGVKD. This CDR3 comprises 16 residues. V lost 6 bases to trimming and J lost 5 bases, with 22 bases between them. The CDR3 bases are TGTGCCATCAGGACAAGTCGTCCAGACCTCGCTTATGGCTACACCTTC. Its translation is CAIRTSRPDLAYGYTF.

The chain links TRBV13 to TRBJ2-7; 8 bases align to TRBD1. The CDR3 is 16 residues long. Germline values: CDR1 PRHDT, CDR2 FYEKMQ (reference sequence). V shed 2 bases, J shed 2 bases, and the junction held 8 bases outside the gene matches. Here the CDR3 DNA reads TGTGCCAGCAGCTTACGACAGGGGTCCATCGCCTACGAGCAGTACTTC. It is translated as CASSLRQGSIAYEQYF.

This chain joins TRBV28 and TRBJ1-5; D ambiguous. In germline, CDR1 is MDHEN, CDR2 SYDVKM. Trimming removed 4 bases at V and 1 base at J, with 5 bases between. The CDR3 totals 13 residues. The CDR3 DNA reads TGTGCCAGCAGTTCTATGAGCAATCAGCCCCAGCATTTT. Residues: CASSSMSNQPQHF.

The CDR3 region has the DNA TGTGCCAGCACCCCAACGGCCGGCGGTGAGGCTTTCTTT. The encoded protein is CASTPTAGGEAFF. This chain connects TRBV2 to TRBJ1-1; D unclear. Trimming left V 7 bases short and J 11 bases short, with 20 bases between. Per germline, CDR1 SNHLY and CDR2 FYNNEI. The CDR3 extends over 13 amino acids.

The chain uses TRBV5-1 and TRBJ1-1, with D possibly being TRBD1 (6 bases). Germline lookup yields CDR1 SGHRS and CDR2 YFSETQ. The CDR3 has 13 residues. V gave up 5 bases and J gave up 8 bases, with 16 bases separating them. The CDR3 coding sequence is TGCGCCAGCAGTATCATCGACAGGCTAGAAGCTTTCTTT. Translating gives CASSIIDRLEAFF.

The chain uses TRBV11-2 and TRBJ2-1, with D maybe TRBD1 (6 bases). V was shortened by 1 base and J by 4 bases, with 20 bases between the two germline ends. In germline, CDR1 is SGHAT, CDR2 FQNNGV. There are 18 residues in the CDR3. The DNA for the CDR3 is TGTGCCAGCAGCTTAGCTACAGGGATCTCCCTTGTGTACAATGAGCAGTTCTTC. This encodes CASSLATGISLVYNEQFF.

The V call is TRBV29-1, the J call TRBJ2-2, with a weak D call TRBD2 (6 bases). CDR3 length: 14 amino acids. CDR1 and CDR2 from the germline V gene are SQVTM and ANQGSEA. V lost 6 bases and J lost 6, with 17 bases in between. The CDR3 spells CSVAGTLGSGELFF. The CDR3 coding sequence is TGCAGCGTGGCCGGGACTTTGGGTTCCGGGGAGCTGTTTTTT.

CDR3 sequence reads: CASSLFGGTGVNTEAFF. The CDR3 coding sequence is TGTGCCAGCAGCTTATTTGGTGGAACAGGGGTGAACACTGAAGCTTTCTTT. The chain joins TRBV7-2 to TRBJ1-1; TRBD1 agrees at 7 bases. The germline V gene encodes CDR1 SGHTA and CDR2 FQGNSA. The CDR3 is 17 residues long. With 2 bases clipped from V and 0 bases from J, the junction kept 9 bases outside the gene matches. Filled out from reference TRBV7-2 and TRBJ1-1, the complete variable domain reads GAGVSQSPSNKVTEKGKDVELRCDPISGHTALYWYRQSLGQGLEFLIYFQGNSAPDKSGLPSDRFSAERTGGSVSTLTIQRTQQEDSAVYLCASSLFGGTGVNTEAFFGQGTRLTVV.

The V and J genes are TRBV27 and TRBJ1-2, with D hard to call. Trimming removed 3 bases at V and 8 bases at J, with 10 bases between. CDR1 and CDR2 from the germline V gene are MNHEY and SMNVEV (reference sequence). This CDR3 is 12 amino acids long. The CDR3 is CASSLGRWGYTF. The CDR3 DNA sequence: TGTGCCAGCAGTTTGGGCCGTTGGGGCTACACCTTC.

The chain couples TRBV19 to TRBJ1-6, with D perhaps TRBD1 (6 bases). CDR1 is LNHDA, CDR2 SQIVND, per germline (reference sequence). The V end lost 3 bases, the J end lost 9 bases, and 15 bases lay between the germline ends. The length of the CDR3 is 15 residues. CDR3 protein: CASSILGGFGSPLHF. CDR3 DNA: TGTGCCAGTAGTATCCTAGGGGGTTTTGGTTCACCCCTCCACTTT.

The rearrangement uses TRBV7-2 and TRBJ1-1; the D is unclear. This CDR3 comprises 12 residues. Germline V CDR1 and CDR2: SGHTA, FQGNSA. V dropped 8 bases and J dropped 3 bases, with 10 bases sitting between them. CDR3 sequence: CASLDTHTEAFF. The CDR3 nucleotides read TGTGCCAGCCTCGACACCCACACTGAAGCTTTCTTT.